These 32 T cell receptor beta chains came from one sample sequenced in a study of T cell repertoires in cytomegalovirus infection. Their target antigens are unknown. MiXCR, run by TCRdb on the reads, gives a single entry per CDR3 protein. The sample comprises approximately 910,000 distinct CDR3 sequences, around 32% of which are singletons, and roughly 13% rests with the top ten. Here the sequenced sample was cultured CD8+ T cells from PBMCs, taken from culture after CMV antigen stimulation. Every receptor here comes from a human donor in good health (CMV status not recorded). Some clones in this sample may be carry-over from other donors' samples.

CDR3 residues: CSARDGTSVELFF. CDR3 bases: TGCAGTGCTAGAGATGGGACTAGCGTGGAGCTGTTTTTT. This chain links TRBV20-1 with TRBJ2-2; 10 bases are shared with TRBD2. Germline CDR1 is DFQATT and CDR2 is SNEGSKA (reference sequence). V dropped 0 bases and J dropped 10; count of bases not matched to a gene: 2. CDR3 length: 13 amino acids.

In this sample, this clonotype turned up a few times. The CDR3 nucleotides are TGTGCCAGCAGCTCCAGGGAAGTAGCCTATAATTCACCCCTCCACTTT. Translating gives CASSSREVAYNSPLHF. This rearrangement joins TRBV7-9 to TRBJ1-6; tentative D call: TRBD1 (5 bases). V was trimmed by 4 bases and J by 2 bases, leaving 12 bases between them. This CDR3 region has 16 residues. Per the germline V gene, CDR1 is SEHNR and CDR2 is FQNEAQ (reference sequence).

The table lists this clonotype with a few counts. This chain joins TRBV6-2 or TRBV6-3 and TRBJ1-1, with 9 bases aligning to TRBD1. V lost 1 base to trimming and J lost 1 base; unmatched junction nucleotides: 10. The CDR3 has 18 residues. The V gene's germline CDR1 is MNHEY and CDR2 SVGEGT. For the CDR3, the DNA is TGTGCCAGCAGTTACTACCGGGACAGGGATTTAACGAACACTGAAGCTTTCTTT. Its translation: CASSYYRDRDLTNTEAFF.

The chain is built from TRBV7-9 and TRBJ2-1; maybe TRBD2 (5 bases). CDR1 is SEHNR, CDR2 FQNEAQ, per germline (reference sequence). Between the trimmed V and J ends, which lost 5 bases and 10 bases, there was a span of 15 bases. The CDR3 has 13 residues. In nucleotides, the CDR3 is TGTGCCAGCAGCGCGGAACTAGGGCCCGAGCAGTTCTTC. Residues: CASSAELGPEQFF.

The chain is built from TRBV15 and TRBJ1-3, with TRBD1 identical over 7 bases. Trimming removed 9 bases from V and 2 bases from J; junction bases left unmatched: 10. The CDR3 length is 15 residues. Germline V gene data show CDR1 as LNHNV and CDR2 as YYDKDF (reference sequence). CDR3 sequence reads: CATTGTATPGNTIYF. Here the CDR3 DNA reads TGTGCCACAACAGGGACAGCCACACCTGGAAACACCATATATTTT.

This clonotype was seen a few times. The rearrangement uses TRBV24-1 and TRBJ2-5, with TRBD1 matching over 7 bases. The germline V gene has CDR1 KGHDR and CDR2 SFDVKD. The CDR3 spans 16 residues. The trim removed 1 base at V and 4 bases at J, leaving 8 bases unmatched. In DNA form, the CDR3 reads TGTGCCACCAGTGATTTTGACAGGGCCACAGGAGAGACCCAGTACTTC. It translates to CATSDFDRATGETQYF.

The sample holds a few counts of this clonotype. The chain carries TRBV27 and TRBJ2-3; 11 positions agree with TRBD2. Germline assignment: CDR1 MNHEY and CDR2 SMNVEV (reference sequence). With 3 bases clipped from V and 0 bases from J, the junction kept 11 bases outside the gene matches. The CDR3 consists of 19 residues. CDR3 in DNA: TGTGCCAGCAGTTTTGCACTAGCGGGGGAGATTACTAGCACAGATACGCAGTATTTT. Amino acid sequence: CASSFALAGEITSTDTQYF.

This clonotype appeared a few times. This chain joins TRBV7-9 and TRBJ1-2; 10 positions match TRBD1. Germline CDR1 is SEHNR and CDR2 is FQNEAQ (reference sequence). The CDR3 contains 14 residues. Trimming removed 4 bases from V and 8 bases from J; junction bases left unmatched: 7. In nucleotides, the CDR3 is TGTGCCAGCAGCTCGACAGGGGGCAGTTGGGGCTACACCTTC. It yields the protein CASSSTGGSWGYTF.

This clonotype was found many times. The V gene is TRBV27, the J gene TRBJ1-6; 7 bases fit TRBD1. Germline CDR1 is MNHEY and CDR2 is SMNVEV (reference sequence). Trimming removed 2 bases from V and 7 bases from J; junction bases left unmatched: 2. The CDR3 runs 14 residues. This CDR3 reads CASSLQGGNSPLHF. CDR3 DNA sequence: TGTGCCAGCAGTTTACAGGGGGGAAATTCACCCCTCCACTTT.

This clonotype was detected only a few times. The gene calls are TRBV6-4 and TRBJ2-7, with D perhaps assigned TRBD1 or TRBD2 (5 bases each). Per germline, CDR1 MRHNA and CDR2 SNTAGT. Trimming took off 7 bases at V and 3 bases at J, with 10 bases between the two ends. The CDR3 has 12 amino acids. For the CDR3, the DNA is TGTGCCAGCACTGGGACCCGCTACGAGCAGTACGTC. Protein: CASTGTRYEQYV.

This clonotype was observed a handful of times. The V and J genes are TRBV5-1 and TRBJ2-3; weak D call: TRBD1 (6 bases). The CDR3 extends over 15 amino acids. Per germline, CDR1 SGHRS and CDR2 YFSETQ. V was shortened by 3 bases and J by 1 base, with 12 bases between the two germline ends. CDR3 amino acids: CASSYTGLGTDTQYF. The CDR3 bases are TGCGCCAGCAGCTACACAGGGCTCGGCACAGATACGCAGTATTTT.

This CDR3 reads CASSLNDEAFF. The DNA for the CDR3 is TGTGCCAGCAGCTTGAATGATGAAGCTTTCTTT. This chain joins TRBV5-4 and TRBJ1-1; D is uncertain. Germline V CDR1 and CDR2: SGHNT, YYREEE (reference sequence). The CDR3 runs 11 residues. V dropped 1 base and J dropped 7 bases, with 5 bases sitting between them.

A note on this clonotype: A much larger clone sits a single nucleotide away, making a read error possible. J is TRBJ2-3 and V is TRBV7-2, with TRBD2 matching over 8 bases. The germline V gene encodes CDR1 SGHTA and CDR2 FQGNSA. The CDR3 spans 16 residues. The CDR3 DNA is TGTGTCAGCAACACTCCCGGGGGGGCCCCCACAGATACGCAGTATTTT. Protein sequence: CVSNTPGGAPTDTQYF. Variable domain in full (rest from reference TRBV7-2 and TRBJ2-3): GAGVSQSPSNKVTEKGKDVELRCDPISGHTALYWYRQSLGQGLEFLIYFQGNSAPDKSGLPSDRFSAERTGGSVSTLTIQRTQQEDSAVYLCVSNTPGGAPTDTQYFGPGTRLTVL.

This clonotype was counted at least ten times. The CDR3 DNA reads TGTGCCAGCAGCCAGTCGGGACAGGGGGCGGGTGAAGCTTTCTTT. As protein: CASSQSGQGAGEAFF. The V gene is TRBV4-2, the J gene TRBJ1-1; 12 bases are shared with TRBD1. V lost 3 bases, J lost 7 bases, and 6 bases stayed unmatched. The germline V gene has CDR1 LGHNA and CDR2 YNFKEQ. The CDR3 is 15 residues long.

This chain uses TRBV11-1 with TRBJ2-3, with TRBD2 matching over 9 bases. The ends lost 3 bases at V and 6 bases at J; junction bases unmatched: 19. The CDR3 runs 19 residues. Germline V gene sequence: CDR1 SGHAT, CDR2 FQDESV (reference sequence). The CDR3, as DNA: TGTGCCAGCAGCTTCTCAGAGGTGGACCTAGCGGGGACGTGTGATACGCAGTATTTT. Its translation is CASSFSEVDLAGTCDTQYF.

This clonotype has a count of ten or more. The rearrangement uses TRBV7-8 and TRBJ1-4; D uncertain. The germline gives CDR1 SGHVS, CDR2 FQNEAQ. CDR3 length equals 12 residues. V lost 5 bases and J lost 8, with 9 bases in between. CDR3 sequence: CASSPLDEKLFF. The CDR3 DNA sequence: TGTGCCAGCAGCCCCTTGGACGAAAAACTGTTTTTT.

Worth noting for this clonotype: The junction and the germline gene differ at one end; a read error may be behind it. The chain employs TRBV7-7 and TRBJ2-7; TRBD1 agrees at 7 bases. The germline CDR1 and CDR2 sequences are SSHAT and FNYEAQ (reference sequence). The CDR3 runs 15 residues. The CDR3 DNA reads TGTGCTAGCAGTCAGGTATTGGGACAGAGCGGCGAGCAGTACTTC. It translates to CASSQVLGQSGEQYF.

The chain combines TRBV19 with TRBJ1-2; 8 nucleotides line up with TRBD1. This CDR3 contains 16 residues. With 2 bases clipped from V and 6 bases from J, the junction kept 11 bases outside the gene matches. The germline gives CDR1 LNHDA, CDR2 SQIVND (reference sequence). CDR3 coding DNA: TGTGCCAGTAGTATAAAGGGGGACAGGAAGTTGCATGGCTACACCTTC. Its protein is CASSIKGDRKLHGYTF.

The CDR3 protein is CSVAAGPYEQYF. The CDR3 DNA follows: TGCAGCGTTGCCGCAGGTCCCTACGAGCAGTACTTC. The chain couples TRBV29-1 to TRBJ2-7; D remains ambiguous. This CDR3 comprises 12 residues. V was clipped by 4 bases and J by 2 bases, with 9 bases between them. The V gene's germline CDR1 is SQVTM and CDR2 ANQGSEA.

This clonotype came up a few times. The CDR3 loop reads CASGLVNEQYV. As DNA, the CDR3 is TGTGCTAGTGGTTTGGTCAACGAGCAGTACGTC. The chain carries TRBV12-5 and TRBJ2-7; D gene unclear. The CDR3 consists of 11 residues. The germline V and J ends were trimmed by 0 bases and 5 bases, with 2 bases remaining between them. CDR1 is LGHNT, CDR2 FRNRAP, per germline.

This chain links TRBV6-1 with TRBJ2-2; D gene uncertain. CDR1 MNHNS and CDR2 SASEGT come from the germline V gene. There are 13 residues in the CDR3. The V end lost 4 bases, the J end lost 6 bases, and 9 bases lay between the germline ends. CDR3 DNA sequence: TGTGCCAGCAGTGGGTTTAGAGCCGGGGAGCTGTTTTTT. It yields the protein CASSGFRAGELFF.

In its sample, this clonotype was seen a few times. The chain recombines TRBV12-3 or TRBV12-4 with TRBJ2-5, with D possibly called TRBD1 or TRBD2 (6 bases each). V was trimmed by 6 bases and J by 4 bases, leaving 21 bases between them. The CDR3 sequence is 16 residues long. DNA for the CDR3: TGTGCCAGCAGAGCTCTCCGGGGGCCTGGGGCAGAGACCCAGTACTTC. The encoded protein is CASRALRGPGAETQYF.

The V gene is TRBV7-9, the J gene TRBJ1-1; 10 nucleotides agree with TRBD1. The V and J ends lost 5 bases and 1 base, in that order; junction bases with no gene match: 4. The CDR3 has 15 amino acids. Germline V gene lookup returns CDR1 SEHNR and CDR2 FQNEAQ (reference sequence). CDR3 protein: CASSTDRGENTEAFF. In nucleotides, the CDR3 is TGTGCCAGCAGCACGGACAGGGGGGAGAACACTGAAGCTTTCTTT.

At least ten counts were recorded for this clonotype. V gene TRBV7-6 combines with J gene TRBJ1-1, with a possible D match to TRBD1 (5 bases). With 5 bases removed from V and 1 base from J, the gap between germline ends came to 14 bases. Germline loops: CDR1 SGHVS, CDR2 FNYEAQ. CDR3 length equals 15 residues. The CDR3 sequence is CASSHGQGSNTEAFF. The CDR3 coding sequence is TGTGCCAGCAGCCACGGGCAGGGATCGAACACTGAAGCTTTCTTT.

This clonotype appeared a few times. The J gene is TRBJ1-1, the V gene TRBV7-9; no reliable D call. Germline V gives CDR1 SEHNR, CDR2 FQNEAQ (reference sequence). V dropped 3 bases and J dropped 1 base, with 9 bases sitting between them. The CDR3 sequence is 14 residues long. This chain's CDR3 is CASSFPEENTEAFF. CDR3 bases: TGTGCCAGCAGCTTCCCCGAGGAGAACACTGAAGCTTTCTTT.

The V call is TRBV9, the J call TRBJ1-2; D possibly corresponds to TRBD1 (6 bases). The V end lost 0 bases, the J end lost 5 bases, and 11 bases lay between the germline ends. CDR3 length: 14 amino acids. Germline values: CDR1 SGDLS, CDR2 YYNGEE. CDR3 sequence: CASSVAAGAYGYTF. CDR3 bases: TGTGCCAGCAGCGTAGCTGCGGGGGCGTATGGCTACACCTTC. Based on the CDR3 plus reference TRBV9 and TRBJ1-2, the full variable domain is DSGVTQTPKHLITATGQRVTLRCSPRSGDLSVYWYQQSLDQGLQFLIQYYNGEERAKGNILERFSAQQFPDLHSELNLSSLELGDSALYFCASSVAAGAYGYTFGSGTRLTVV.

The chain is built from TRBV9 and TRBJ2-1; possible D gene TRBD2, 7 bases. There are 12 residues in the CDR3. The germline V and J ends were trimmed by 7 bases and 8 bases, with 13 bases remaining between them. The germline CDR1 and CDR2 sequences are SGDLS and YYNGEE. CDR3 sequence reads: CASGGAGDEQFF. DNA of the CDR3: TGTGCCAGCGGGGGGGCTGGGGATGAGCAGTTCTTC.

The chain combines TRBV7-9 with TRBJ1-4; TRBD1 agrees at 9 bases. V was clipped by 6 bases and J by 1 base; unmatched bases: 9. This CDR3 is built from 17 residues. The germline gives CDR1 SEHNR, CDR2 FQNEAQ (reference sequence). The CDR3 region has the DNA TGTGCCAGCAGACCGGGACAGGGACCAGAAACTAATGAAAAACTGTTTTTT. Encoded protein: CASRPGQGPETNEKLFF.

The CDR3 nucleotides read TGTGCCAGTAGTATTGGGGACAGGGTGCGACAGCCCCAGCATTTT. The encoded protein is CASSIGDRVRQPQHF. The chain joins TRBV19 to TRBJ1-5; TRBD1 agrees at 9 bases. Germline V gene data show CDR1 as LNHDA and CDR2 as SQIVND (reference sequence). V lost 3 bases, J lost 7 bases, and 7 bases stayed unmatched. The CDR3 covers 15 residues.

This clonotype was observed a few times. V usage is TRBV25-1 and J usage is TRBJ2-7, with no clear D. The germline gives CDR1 MGHDK, CDR2 SYGVNS. The V gene lost 1 base and the J gene lost 0 bases, with 7 bases spanning the gap. This CDR3 spans 14 amino acids. The CDR3 here is CASSEFLSSYEQYF. The CDR3, as DNA: TGTGCCAGCAGTGAATTCCTTAGCTCCTACGAGCAGTACTTC.

In this sample, this clonotype turned up a few times. This chain links TRBV13 with TRBJ1-3; D gene ambiguous. Trimming took off 5 bases at V and 1 base at J, with 9 bases between the two ends. Germline lookup yields CDR1 PRHDT and CDR2 FYEKMQ (reference sequence). There are 14 residues in the CDR3. The CDR3 nucleotides are TGTGCCAGCAGCCAAGGGCGTTCTGGAAACACCATATATTTT. It yields the protein CASSQGRSGNTIYF.

With regard to this clonotype: A single base is all that separates this from a far larger clone, so a read error is likely. The rearrangement uses TRBV27 and TRBJ1-5; D unclear. The CDR3 covers 14 residues. Germline V gene sequence: CDR1 MNHEY, CDR2 SMNVEV (reference sequence). DNA for the CDR3: TGTGCCACCAGTTTATCAGTTAGCAATCAGCCCCAGCATTTT. Protein product: CATSLSVSNQPQHF.